Below, 26 T cell receptor beta chains from the same sample are listed, as sequenced in a study of blood T cell repertoires in COVID-19. Method: immunoSEQ multiplex PCR; TCRdb's copy keeps in-frame clones and lacks some. The sample has approximately 200,000 clones, about 82% seen once. The sequencing input was PBMCs or T cells enriched from blood (not recorded which). All receptors come from a woman in her twenties or thirties who had recovered from COVID-19.

In nucleotides, the CDR3 is TGTGCCAGCAGTTCGGACAGGGACTCCCAGTACTTC. Translation: CASSSDRDSQYF. The rearrangement uses TRBV6-6 and TRBJ2-5; 8 bases are shared with TRBD1. With V trimmed by 4 bases and J by 9 bases, 4 bases remained unmatched. Germline V gene data show CDR1 as MNHNY and CDR2 as SVGAGI (reference sequence). The CDR3 is 12 amino acids.

This chain links TRBV6-5 with TRBJ2-5; 7 bases agree with TRBD1. The CDR3 totals 15 residues. The germline V gene has CDR1 MNHEY and CDR2 SVGAGI. J lost 2 bases, V lost 5 bases, and 8 bases had no gene match. The CDR3, as DNA: TGTGCCAGCAGTCGACAGGGTTATGGACAAGAGACCCAGTACTTC. This gives the protein CASSRQGYGQETQYF.

The rearrangement uses TRBV4-1 and TRBJ2-7; D might be TRBD1 (5 bases). Germline V gene lookup returns CDR1 MGHRA and CDR2 YSYEKL. V was cut by 1 base and J by 6 bases, with 13 bases left in between. The CDR3 is 14 amino acids. The CDR3 DNA is TGCGCCAGCAGCCAAGGTTTCCCAACAGGCGAGCAGTACTTC. Its protein is CASSQGFPTGEQYF.

The chain employs TRBV10-3 and TRBJ2-7; 9 bases match TRBD2. From germline, CDR1 is ENHRY and CDR2 SYGVKD. The CDR3 runs 20 residues. V dropped 2 bases and J dropped 2; count of bases not matched to a gene: 19. CDR3 protein: CAISEKQGGGLSGSPYEQYF. CDR3 nucleotides: TGTGCCATCAGTGAGAAACAAGGGGGGGGACTTAGCGGGAGTCCCTACGAGCAGTACTTC.

The chain uses TRBV10-3 and TRBJ2-3, with 10 bases identical to TRBD2. V was clipped by 0 bases and J by 9 bases; unmatched bases: 3. In germline, CDR1 is ENHRY, CDR2 SYGVKD. CDR3 size: 14 residues. For the CDR3, the DNA is TGTGCCATCAGTGAGTCGAGTAGCGGGAGGACGCAGTATTTT. It specifies CAISESSSGRTQYF.

This clone is a singleton in its sample. This sequence joins TRBV14 and TRBJ2-5; D might be TRBD2 (6 bases). Germline V gene data show CDR1 as SGHDN and CDR2 as FVKESK. The CDR3 has 18 residues. V lost 4 bases, J lost 5 bases, and 26 bases lay in between. CDR3 in amino acids: CASSLLKAGIPAAETQYF. CDR3 in DNA: TGTGCCAGCAGCCTCCTGAAAGCGGGCATCCCCGCCGCGGAGACCCAGTACTTC.

There are a few counts of this clone. The V gene is TRBV19, the J gene TRBJ2-5, with 7 bases lining up with TRBD1. The CDR3 totals 15 residues. V dropped 7 bases and J dropped 4; count of bases not matched to a gene: 12. Germline V CDR1 and CDR2: LNHDA, SQIVND (reference sequence). CDR3 in amino acids: CASTRDSRRGETQYF. Written as DNA, the CDR3 is TGTGCCAGTACCCGGGACAGCAGAAGGGGAGAGACCCAGTACTTC.

This clone was seen a single time. In DNA form, the CDR3 reads TGTGCCAGCTCACCACTATCAGCGGGGCAAGAGACCCAGTACTTC. The encoded protein is CASSPLSAGQETQYF. The chain carries TRBV18 and TRBJ2-5; 7 bases map to TRBD2. The CDR3 contains 15 residues. The germline gives CDR1 KGHSH, CDR2 LQKENI. V trimming: 1 base; J trimming: 2 bases; junction bases outside the gene matches: 4.

This chain links TRBV5-4 with TRBJ2-2; D gene uncertain. V lost 5 bases to trimming and J lost 7 bases, with 9 bases between them. Germline assignment: CDR1 SGHNT and CDR2 YYREEE (reference sequence). CDR3 length equals 12 residues. CDR3 sequence reads: CASSLGVGELFF. CDR3 coding DNA: TGTGCCAGCAGTCTAGGCGTCGGGGAGCTGTTTTTT.

This clone showed up just once. The rearrangement uses TRBV7-2 and TRBJ2-7; D gene uncertain. This CDR3 is 13 amino acids long. Trimming shortened V by 1 base and J by 4 bases, and 8 bases separated the two germline ends. Germline loops: CDR1 SGHTA, CDR2 FQGNSA. The CDR3: CASSLEARYEQYF. In nucleotides, the CDR3 is TGTGCCAGCAGCTTAGAGGCCAGGTACGAGCAGTACTTC.

This clone was seen just once. The chain recombines TRBV5-1 with TRBJ1-2, with TRBD1 matching 8 bases. Trimming cost V 4 bases and J 2 bases; bases outside gene matches: 4. CDR3 length: 14 residues. CDR1 is SGHRS, CDR2 YFSETQ, per germline. For the CDR3, the DNA is TGCGCCAGCAGCCCACAGGGGGTGAACTATGGCTACACCTTC. It encodes CASSPQGVNYGYTF. The full variable domain, its missing parts supplied by reference TRBV5-1 and TRBJ1-2, is KAGVTQTPRYLIKTRGQQVTLSCSPISGHRSVSWYQQTPGQGLQFLFEYFSETQRNKGNFPGRFSGRQFSNSRSEMNVSTLELGDSALYLCASSPQGVNYGYTFGSGTRLTVV.

CDR3 sequence: CATSDDTGLYGYTF. CDR3 in DNA: TGTGCCACCAGTGACGATACAGGCCTCTATGGCTACACCTTC. The rearrangement joins TRBV24-1 to TRBJ1-2, with D possibly being TRBD1 (5 bases). This CDR3 region has 14 residues. Deletions cut 4 bases from V and 4 bases from J, with 12 bases between. The germline gives CDR1 KGHDR, CDR2 SFDVKD.

The V and J genes are TRBV19 and TRBJ1-6; D gene uncertain. The germline V gene has CDR1 LNHDA and CDR2 SQIVND (reference sequence). Trimming shortened V by 5 bases and J by 7 bases, and 9 bases separated the two germline ends. This CDR3 has 13 amino acids. The CDR3 spells CASSSGLNSPLHF. DNA for the CDR3: TGTGCCAGTAGTTCAGGACTGAATTCACCCCTCCACTTT.

J is TRBJ1-2 and V is TRBV5-4, with D perhaps matching TRBD1 (5 bases). Trimming stripped 0 bases from V and 4 bases from J, with 10 bases between. The germline CDR1 and CDR2 sequences are SGHNT and YYREEE (reference sequence). The CDR3 is made up of 14 amino acids. The DNA of the CDR3 is TGTGCCAGCAGCTTGGCCGGAGGGACCTATGGCTACACCTTC. Protein product: CASSLAGGTYGYTF. Combining the CDR3 with reference TRBV5-4 and TRBJ1-2 gives the whole variable domain ETGVTQSPTHLIKTRGQQVTLRCSSQSGHNTVSWYQQALGQGPQFIFQYYREEENGRGNFPPRFSGLQFPNYSSELNVNALELDDSALYLCASSLAGGTYGYTFGSGTRLTVV.

This chain connects TRBV7-9 to TRBJ1-2, with D perhaps TRBD1 (5 bases). Trimming removed 8 bases at V and 6 bases at J, with 19 bases between. This CDR3 comprises 14 residues. Germline loops: CDR1 SEHNR, CDR2 FQNEAQ (reference sequence). The chain's CDR3 is CASGVRPTGDGYTF. CDR3 DNA sequence: TGTGCCAGCGGGGTTCGGCCCACAGGAGATGGCTACACCTTC.

This rearrangement joins TRBV18 to TRBJ1-1, with 8 bases fitting TRBD1. The CDR3 extends over 15 amino acids. Germline V CDR1 and CDR2: KGHSH, LQKENI. V was clipped by 8 bases and J by 1 base; unmatched bases: 9. The CDR3 DNA is TGTGCCAGCAGACCTGCCGGGACAGGGAACACTGAAGCTTTCTTT. It encodes CASRPAGTGNTEAFF.

This chain connects TRBV30 to TRBJ2-7, with TRBD2 identical over 10 bases. The V gene end was trimmed by 1 base and the J gene end by 2 bases; junction bases not matched to a gene: 5. This CDR3 has 15 amino acids. CDR1 and CDR2 from the germline V gene are GTSNPN and SVGIG (reference sequence). The CDR3 spells CAWSGTGTSAYEQYF. CDR3 nucleotides: TGTGCCTGGAGTGGGACCGGGACTAGCGCCTACGAGCAGTACTTC.

V is TRBV5-1 and J is TRBJ1-4, with 7 bases matching TRBD1. Germline values: CDR1 SGHRS, CDR2 YFSETQ. The CDR3 covers 16 residues. Germline trimming cut 2 bases from V and 5 bases from J; bases unmatched to any gene: 9. CDR3 in amino acids: CASSLTTGVGNEKLFF. The CDR3 DNA sequence: TGCGCCAGCAGCTTAACAACAGGGGTCGGGAATGAAAAACTGTTTTTT.

The chain joins TRBV4-1 to TRBJ1-1, with D unresolved. Germline values: CDR1 MGHRA, CDR2 YSYEKL. The CDR3 consists of 15 residues. The V end lost 3 bases, the J end lost 0 bases, and 11 bases lay between the germline ends. The CDR3 loop reads CASSQPQRLNTEAFF. The DNA of the CDR3 is TGCGCCAGCAGCCAGCCCCAGCGATTGAACACTGAAGCTTTCTTT.

This chain links TRBV7-3 with TRBJ2-1; D is uncertain. Trimming pared 3 bases from V and 6 bases from J, leaving 12 bases between. Germline V gene sequence: CDR1 SGHTA, CDR2 FQGTGA. This CDR3 contains 14 residues. The CDR3 nucleotides are TGTGCCAGCAGCTTTAGTGCGAGTACCAATGAGCAGTTCTTC. Residues: CASSFSASTNEQFF.

This chain links TRBV2 with TRBJ1-1; perhaps TRBD1 as D (5 bases). The length of the CDR3 is 16 residues. V dropped 1 base and J dropped 4 bases, with 16 bases sitting between them. Germline V gene lookup returns CDR1 SNHLY and CDR2 FYNNEI. In DNA form, the CDR3 reads TGTGCCAGCAGTGAAGACTTGGGGGAGGTCCCCACTGAAGCTTTCTTT. It is translated as CASSEDLGEVPTEAFF.

The V call is TRBV24-1, the J call TRBJ2-5, with no clear D. V lost 6 bases and J lost 5, with 27 bases in between. CDR3 length: 18 amino acids. Germline V lookup: CDR1 KGHDR, CDR2 SFDVKD. The CDR3 loop is CATSKQSYLSPGRETQYF. The CDR3 DNA reads as TGTGCCACCAGTAAACAGAGTTACCTATCCCCAGGCCGTGAGACCCAGTACTTC.

The V and J genes are TRBV2 and TRBJ2-1, with 10 bases matching TRBD2. V lost 2 bases and J lost 9; bases outside the gene matches: 7. The germline V gene has CDR1 SNHLY and CDR2 FYNNEI. The CDR3 spans 15 residues. The CDR3 sequence is CASSERLAGVSEQFF. In DNA form, the CDR3 reads TGTGCCAGCAGTGAACGGCTAGCGGGAGTAAGTGAGCAGTTCTTC.

This chain connects TRBV29-1 to TRBJ2-7; 13 nucleotides match TRBD2. Unmatched junction bases numbered 12, after V lost 6 bases and J lost 1 base. CDR3 length equals 17 residues. Germline V lookup: CDR1 SQVTM, CDR2 ANQGSEA. This chain's CDR3 is CSVISGTSGMKSYEQYF. DNA for the CDR3: TGCAGCGTAATTTCCGGGACTAGCGGGATGAAGTCCTACGAGCAGTACTTC.

In DNA form, the CDR3 reads TGTGCCAGCTCACTATCCTACGGGGGTCGGCCCCAGAACACCGGGGAGCTGTTTTTT. Translated: CASSLSYGGRPQNTGELFF. This sequence joins TRBV18 and TRBJ2-2; D might be TRBD2 (6 bases). The CDR3 is 19 residues long. Germline loops: CDR1 KGHSH, CDR2 LQKENI. V dropped 4 bases and J dropped 1 base, with 22 bases sitting between them.

The chain has TRBV7-9 and TRBJ2-1; 7 bases align to TRBD2. J lost 3 bases, V lost 5 bases, and 7 bases had no gene match. The CDR3 spans 15 residues. The germline V gene has CDR1 SEHNR and CDR2 FQNEAQ (reference sequence). CDR3 nucleotide sequence: TGTGCCAGCAGCCCTGCTGAGCGGGGCTACAATGAGCAGTTCTTC. Protein: CASSPAERGYNEQFF. Filled out from reference TRBV7-9 and TRBJ2-1, the complete variable domain reads DTGVSQNPRHKITKRGQNVTFRCDPISEHNRLYWYRQTLGQGPEFLTYFQNEAQLEKSRLLSDRFSAERPKGSFSTLEIQRTEQGDSAMYLCASSPAERGYNEQFFGPGTRLTVL.